These 13 T cell receptor beta chains were all obtained from the same sample, sequenced in a study of early T cells in non-severe SARS-CoV-2 infection. TCRdb called the 5' RACE reads again in MiXCR, with one record for every CDR3 protein. Of roughly 80,000 distinct CDR3 sequences in the sample, 5% to 7% are singletons; the top ten hold roughly 7.8%. The sequencing sample was made of whole blood. Receptors originate from an adult who was a healthcare worker with PCR-confirmed SARS-CoV-2 infection or an uninfected control (not recorded which).

This clonotype was seen at least ten times. The chain joins TRBV6-1 to TRBJ2-3, with D unclear. The ends were cut back, 7 bases at V and 6 bases at J, with 8 bases in the middle. Germline V CDR1 and CDR2: MNHNS, SASEGT. The CDR3 has 11 amino acids. The CDR3 spells CASKLADTQYF. CDR3 sequence (DNA): TGTGCCAGCAAACTGGCGGATACGCAGTATTTT.

This chain joins TRBV9 and TRBJ2-3; 8 bases map to TRBD2. After removal of 4 bases from V and 4 bases from J, the junction contained 8 bases not matched to a gene. Germline V gene sequence: CDR1 SGDLS, CDR2 YYNGEE. The CDR3 sequence is 15 residues long. CDR3 nucleotides: TGTGCCAGCAGCCCCGCGGGGGGCATAGCAGATACGCAGTATTTT. Protein product: CASSPAGGIADTQYF.

The chain employs TRBV7-6 and TRBJ2-7; D is uncertain. V gave up 1 base and J gave up 6 bases, with 10 bases separating them. CDR1 is SGHVS and CDR2 is FNYEAQ in the germline V gene. The CDR3 covers 13 residues. The CDR3 is CASSLVESGEQYF. CDR3 sequence (DNA): TGTGCCAGCAGCTTAGTGGAATCGGGCGAGCAGTACTTC.

This clonotype has a handful of counts. The rearrangement joins TRBV29-1 to TRBJ2-1; D is possibly TRBD2 (5 bases). The CDR3 loop spans 13 amino acids. Germline V gives CDR1 SQVTM, CDR2 ANQGSEA. V was pared by 7 bases and J by 6 bases, with 16 bases between. CDR3 amino acids: CSAGMVEGNEQFF. In DNA, the CDR3 is TGCAGCGCCGGGATGGTAGAGGGCAATGAGCAGTTCTTC.

The table lists this clonotype with many counts. The gene calls are TRBV7-9 and TRBJ1-5; 9 bases align to TRBD1. V trimming: 1 base; J trimming: 2 bases; junction bases outside the gene matches: 6. The CDR3 consists of 17 residues. Germline-derived CDR1 and CDR2 are SEHNR and FQNEAQ (reference sequence). The CDR3 DNA follows: TGTGCCAGCAGCTTAGGACAGGGGGTTGAGGGCAATCAGCCCCAGCATTTT. This codes for CASSLGQGVEGNQPQHF.

There are a few counts of this clonotype. The gene calls are TRBV14 and TRBJ2-7; 11 nucleotides line up with TRBD2. The CDR3 spans 16 residues. V trimming: 0 bases; J trimming: 3 bases; junction bases outside the gene matches: 4. CDR1 SGHDN and CDR2 FVKESK come from the germline V gene. Here the CDR3 DNA reads TGTGCCAGCAGCCAAGATCCGGGACTAGCGGACTACGAGCAGTACTTC. Translating gives CASSQDPGLADYEQYF.

This clonotype was seen at least ten times. The V gene is TRBV3-1, the J gene TRBJ1-2, with a tentative D call TRBD1 (6 bases). Trimming took off 3 bases at V and 10 bases at J, with 12 bases between the two ends. Germline CDR1 is LGHDT and CDR2 is YNNKEL (reference sequence). The CDR3 runs 12 residues. The CDR3 bases are TGTGCCAGCAGCCATTGGGACAACAACTACACCTTC. Protein sequence: CASSHWDNNYTF.

CDR3 residues: CASNANSPLHF. DNA of the CDR3: TGTGCCAGCAATGCGAATTCACCCCTCCACTTT. The chain combines TRBV6-1 with TRBJ1-6; D gene ambiguous. The CDR3 spans 11 residues. Germline V CDR1 and CDR2: MNHNS, SASEGT. Trimming pared 7 bases from V and 7 bases from J, leaving 5 bases between.

In this sample, this clonotype turned up a few times. This chain links TRBV5-4 with TRBJ1-2; D perhaps matches TRBD1 (5 bases). Germline values: CDR1 SGHNT, CDR2 YYREEE (reference sequence). The CDR3 has 13 amino acids. Between the trimmed V and J ends, which lost 4 bases and 2 bases, there was a span of 9 bases. The CDR3 here is CASSRDGNYGYTF. Written as DNA, the CDR3 is TGTGCCAGCAGCCGGGACGGCAACTATGGCTACACCTTC.

This clonotype has ten or more counts. The V gene is TRBV9, the J gene TRBJ2-4; tentative D call: TRBD2 (6 bases). The CDR3 sequence is 15 residues long. Trimming shortened V by 3 bases and J by 3 bases, and 13 bases separated the two germline ends. CDR1 is SGDLS, CDR2 YYNGEE, per germline. The CDR3 sequence: CASSEGSSGKNIQYF. CDR3 coding DNA: TGTGCCAGCAGCGAAGGCAGTAGCGGCAAAAACATTCAGTACTTC.

Many counts were recorded for this clonotype. J is TRBJ2-1 and V is TRBV28; possibly TRBD2 for D (6 bases). The germline V gene encodes CDR1 MDHEN and CDR2 SYDVKM. Deletions cut 3 bases from V and 0 bases from J, with 9 bases between. The CDR3 length is 15 residues. The CDR3 region has the DNA TGTGCCAGCAGTTTGGGCGGGGTCTCCTACAATGAGCAGTTCTTC. This sequence encodes CASSLGGVSYNEQFF.

This clonotype was recorded many times. The chain is built from TRBV19 and TRBJ2-6, with D unclear. Germline CDR1 LNHDA, CDR2 SQIVND (reference sequence). This CDR3 has 17 residues. The V gene lost 4 bases and the J gene lost 0 bases, with 13 bases spanning the gap. The CDR3 loop reads CASSTPTHLSGANVLTF. Here the CDR3 DNA reads TGTGCCAGTAGTACCCCAACGCACCTCTCTGGGGCCAACGTCCTGACTTTC.

Ten or more counts support this clonotype. The chain is built from TRBV7-6 and TRBJ2-1; 8 nucleotides align to TRBD2. Germline lookup yields CDR1 SGHVS and CDR2 FNYEAQ. The trim removed 4 bases at V and 4 bases at J, leaving 6 bases unmatched. CDR3 length: 15 residues. CDR3 residues: CASSSEVAGYNEQFF. CDR3 in DNA: TGTGCCAGCAGCTCGGAGGTAGCGGGGTACAATGAGCAGTTCTTC.